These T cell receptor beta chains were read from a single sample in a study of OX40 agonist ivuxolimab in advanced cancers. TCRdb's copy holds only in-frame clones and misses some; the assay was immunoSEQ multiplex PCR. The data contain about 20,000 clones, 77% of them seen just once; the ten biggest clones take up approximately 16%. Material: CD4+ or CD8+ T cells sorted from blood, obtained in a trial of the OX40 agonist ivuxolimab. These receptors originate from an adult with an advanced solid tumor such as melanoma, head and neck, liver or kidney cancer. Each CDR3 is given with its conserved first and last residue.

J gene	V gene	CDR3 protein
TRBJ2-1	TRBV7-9	CASSPGLAGGHEQFF
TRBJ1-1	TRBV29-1	CSVEAPDRHEAFF
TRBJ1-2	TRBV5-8	CASILPHGKSYGYTF
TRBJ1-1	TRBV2	CASSLPTEDKMNTEAFF
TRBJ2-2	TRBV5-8	CASTKRTGRELFF
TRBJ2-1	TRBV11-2	CASSPPDRNEQFF
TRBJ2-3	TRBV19	CASSPLSKGARTVLDTQYF
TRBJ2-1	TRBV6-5	CASSYSIRTVTIFF
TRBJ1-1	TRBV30	CAWIPPYHTEAFF
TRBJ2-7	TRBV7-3	CASSGTSGGSSSYEQYF
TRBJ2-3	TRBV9	CASSVVADTQYF
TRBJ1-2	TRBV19	CASSIGQGLYYGYTF
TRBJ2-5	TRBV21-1	CASSKVVASAQETQYF
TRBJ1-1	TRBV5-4	CASSLRTRDTEAFF
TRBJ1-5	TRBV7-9	CASSLEGSQPQHF
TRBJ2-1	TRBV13	CASSLDYSYNEQFF
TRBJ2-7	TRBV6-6	CASSYNANYEQYF
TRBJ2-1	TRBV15	CATSRGGLSSYNEQFF
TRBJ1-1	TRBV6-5	CASSYGVRDGAFF
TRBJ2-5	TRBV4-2	CASSYGASSGDKETQYF
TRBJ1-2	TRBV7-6	CASSYIGAGYTF
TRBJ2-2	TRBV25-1	CASSSTANTGELFF
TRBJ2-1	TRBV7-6	CASSLDSLYNEQFF